This entry lists 5 T cell receptor beta chains sequenced from one sample in a study of blood T cell repertoires in COVID-19. Sequenced by immunoSEQ multiplex PCR; TCRdb stores in-frame clones only, minus some. The table records about 110,000 clones, approximately 69% of them present only once. Sequencing used peripheral blood. These receptors were obtained from a man older than 75 with acute or convalescent COVID-19.

The chain has TRBV10-3 and TRBJ1-1; 10 bases line up with TRBD1. The germline V gene has CDR1 ENHRY and CDR2 SYGVKD. CDR3 length: 18 amino acids. After removal of 0 bases from V and 0 bases from J, the junction contained 7 bases not matched to a gene. For the CDR3, the DNA is TGTGCCATCAGTGAGTCTACCTCGGGACAGGGGATGAACACTGAAGCTTTCTTT. Its translation is CAISESTSGQGMNTEAFF.

The chain uses TRBV3-1 (or the pseudogene TRBV3-2) and TRBJ2-3; D remains ambiguous. V lost 0 bases and J lost 6, with 13 bases in between. Germline CDR1 and CDR2: LGHDT and YNNKEL (reference sequence). This CDR3 is 15 amino acids long. This chain's CDR3 is CASSQDLLSGDTQYF. The CDR3 DNA reads TGTGCCAGCAGCCAAGATTTACTCTCCGGGGATACGCAGTATTTT.

The V and J genes are TRBV7-9 and TRBJ1-6, with D perhaps matching TRBD1 (5 bases). CDR1 is SEHNR and CDR2 is FQNEAQ in the germline V gene (reference sequence). V lost 4 bases and J 8 bases, leaving 9 bases between the germline ends. The CDR3 sequence is 13 residues long. CDR3 sequence reads: CASSSKGDSPLHF. In nucleotides, the CDR3 is TGTGCCAGCAGCTCGAAAGGGGATTCACCCCTCCACTTT.

The chain joins TRBV7-2 to TRBJ2-3; D is perhaps TRBD1 (6 bases). CDR1 SGHTA and CDR2 FQGNSA come from the germline V gene. The length of the CDR3 is 17 residues. Deletions cut 1 base from V and 7 bases from J, with 21 bases between. The CDR3 region has the DNA TGTGCCAGCAGCTTAGGATCAGGGGCCCTAAAGACGAATACGCAGTATTTT. It encodes CASSLGSGALKTNTQYF.

The table lists this clone with a count of one. V gene TRBV6-4 combines with J gene TRBJ1-1; D might be TRBD1 (5 bases). V was trimmed by 0 bases and J by 1 base, leaving 6 bases between them. The CDR3 totals 14 residues. Germline lookup yields CDR1 MRHNA and CDR2 SNTAGT. CDR3 residues: CASSDSDRNTEAFF. The CDR3 DNA reads TGTGCCAGCAGTGACTCCGACAGGAACACTGAAGCTTTCTTT.